One and the same sample provided the 14 T cell receptor beta chains below, sequenced in a study of OX40 agonist ivuxolimab in advanced cancers. Produced via immunoSEQ multiplex PCR; TCRdb's table is partial and in-frame only. The sample carries around 36,000 clones, about 90% recorded once. The sequenced sample was CD4+ or CD8+ T cells sorted from blood, obtained in a trial of the OX40 agonist ivuxolimab. The receptors were gathered from an adult with an advanced solid tumor such as melanoma, head and neck, liver or kidney cancer.

The CDR3 coding sequence is TGTGCCACCAGCACCCCGGGTTTTAACACTGAAGCTTTCTTT. Its translation: CATSTPGFNTEAFF. This chain links TRBV15 with TRBJ1-1; no clear D gene. Germline CDR1 and CDR2: LNHNV and YYDKDF (reference sequence). This CDR3 has 14 residues. Between the trimmed V and J ends, which lost 4 bases and 2 bases, there was a span of 11 bases.

This clone has just one count. The genes are TRBV30 and TRBJ1-1; D call uncertain. The CDR3 contains 15 residues. Germline V gene lookup returns CDR1 GTSNPN and CDR2 SVGIG (reference sequence). Deletions cut 6 bases from V and 0 bases from J, with 17 bases between. The CDR3 reads CACPDPDNMNTEAFF. The CDR3 DNA reads TGTGCCTGCCCCGACCCAGACAACATGAACACTGAAGCTTTCTTT. The variable domain in full, completed from reference TRBV30 and TRBJ1-1, reads SQTIHQWPATLVQPVGSPLSLECTVEGTSNPNLYWYRQAAGRGLQLLFYSVGIGQISSEVPQNLSASRPQDRQFILSSKKLLLSDSGFYLCACPDPDNMNTEAFFGQGTRLTVV.

The rearrangement links TRBV4-3 to TRBJ2-1, with unresolved D. CDR1 and CDR2 (germline): LGHNA, YSLEER. V lost 0 bases and J lost 7, with 13 bases in between. This CDR3 spans 15 amino acids. CDR3 in amino acids: CASSQDPGPGNEQFF. The DNA of the CDR3 is TGCGCCAGCAGCCAAGATCCGGGTCCCGGGAATGAGCAGTTCTTC.

J is TRBJ2-5 and V is TRBV19; D may be TRBD1 or TRBD2 (6 bases each). Per germline, CDR1 LNHDA and CDR2 SQIVND (reference sequence). This CDR3 comprises 15 residues. V lost 0 bases and J 5 bases, leaving 13 bases between the germline ends. CDR3 sequence: CASSIDPGAGETQYF. The DNA of the CDR3 is TGTGCCAGTAGTATAGATCCGGGGGCGGGGGAGACCCAGTACTTC. Full variable domain (outside the CDR3, taken from reference TRBV19 and TRBJ2-5): DGGITQSPKYLFRKEGQNVTLSCEQNLNHDAMYWYRQDPGQGLRLIYYSQIVNDFQKGDIAEGYSVSREKKESFPLTVTSAQKNPTAFYLCASSIDPGAGETQYFGPGTRLLVL.

CDR3 bases: TGTGCCAGCAGTTTATCTGGAGTCCTCTACGAGCAGTACTTC. The encoded protein is CASSLSGVLYEQYF. The chain couples TRBV27 to TRBJ2-7; no firm D call. Between the trimmed V and J ends, which lost 0 bases and 3 bases, there was a span of 9 bases. Germline V gene sequence: CDR1 MNHEY, CDR2 SMNVEV (reference sequence). The CDR3 consists of 14 residues.

This chain links TRBV19 with TRBJ1-6, with D possibly matching TRBD1 (5 bases). The V gene's germline CDR1 is LNHDA and CDR2 SQIVND (reference sequence). Trimming stripped 4 bases from V and 9 bases from J, with 13 bases between. This CDR3 has 14 amino acids. The CDR3 DNA reads as TGTGCCAGTAGTACAGGAGGGGTTGGTTCACCCCTCCACTTT. This codes for CASSTGGVGSPLHF.

This clone is a singleton in its sample. The chain uses TRBV4-2 and TRBJ1-2; no firm D call. V lost 0 bases and J 8 bases, leaving 16 bases between the germline ends. The germline gives CDR1 LGHNA, CDR2 YNFKEQ. The CDR3 has 15 amino acids. CDR3 nucleotide sequence: TGTGCCAGCAGCCAAGATCTTCGCCGGAGTCCGGGCTACACCTTC. Its protein is CASSQDLRRSPGYTF.

The genes are TRBV29-1 and TRBJ2-7, with D unresolved. Germline values: CDR1 SQVTM, CDR2 ANQGSEA. Trimming pared 0 bases from V and 3 bases from J, leaving 3 bases between. The CDR3 is 11 amino acids. DNA of the CDR3: TGCAGCGTTGAAGAGAACTACGAGCAGTACTTC. This encodes CSVEENYEQYF.

The chain links TRBV27 to TRBJ1-2; D ambiguous. CDR1 is MNHEY and CDR2 is SMNVEV in the germline V gene (reference sequence). With 6 bases removed from V and 4 bases from J, the gap between germline ends came to 12 bases. The length of the CDR3 is 13 residues. CDR3 region: CASRLTPLYGYTF. CDR3 sequence (DNA): TGTGCCAGCAGGCTGACACCCCTCTATGGCTACACCTTC.

A single count supports this clone. This chain links TRBV6-4 with TRBJ1-2; TRBD1 aligns across 10 bases. The CDR3 length is 13 residues. CDR1 and CDR2 from the germline V gene are MRHNA and SNTAGT. V was pared by 0 bases and J by 8 bases, with 0 bases of the junction left unmatched. CDR3: CASSDSTGGGYTF. The CDR3 nucleotides are TGTGCCAGCAGTGACTCGACAGGGGGCGGCTACACCTTC.

The J gene is TRBJ2-7, the V gene TRBV5-1; 11 bases match TRBD2. The CDR3 is 15 residues long. CDR1 is SGHRS and CDR2 is YFSETQ in the germline V gene. V lost 0 bases, J lost 6 bases, and 5 bases stayed unmatched. The chain's CDR3 is CASSLVAGGPAEQYF. CDR3 nucleotides: TGCGCCAGCAGCTTGGTAGCGGGGGGGCCAGCCGAGCAGTACTTC.

The chain is built from TRBV7-9 and TRBJ1-4, with D unclear. This CDR3 spans 14 amino acids. V was pared by 6 bases and J by 6 bases, with 14 bases between. CDR1 and CDR2 (germline): SEHNR, FQNEAQ (reference sequence). CDR3 amino acids: CASSHPVWDEKLFF. The DNA of the CDR3 is TGTGCCAGCAGTCACCCGGTTTGGGATGAAAAACTGTTTTTT.

The V call is TRBV19, the J call TRBJ2-6; no clear D gene. The CDR3 covers 14 residues. The germline V and J ends were trimmed by 5 bases and 3 bases, with 8 bases remaining between them. The germline V gene encodes CDR1 LNHDA and CDR2 SQIVND (reference sequence). CDR3 nucleotides: TGTGCCAGTAGTCTCGGGCATGGGGCCAACGTCCTGACTTTC. Protein: CASSLGHGANVLTF.

The chain links TRBV7-9 to TRBJ1-2, with unresolved D. V was cut by 3 bases and J by 2 bases, with 13 bases left in between. The CDR3 covers 15 residues. Germline values: CDR1 SEHNR, CDR2 FQNEAQ (reference sequence). The CDR3 nucleotides are TGTGCCAGCAGCTTCAGTCCAGAGAAGAACTATGGCTACACCTTC. Amino acids: CASSFSPEKNYGYTF.